The 32 T cell receptor beta chains listed next were all sequenced from one sample in a study of response to subunit inactivated influenza vaccine. TCRdb analysed the RT-PCR reads with MiXCR anew, one entry per CDR3 protein. The data contain about 650,000 distinct CDR3 sequences, roughly 14% of them singletons. Sequencing used PBMCs from blood, obtained about 12 days after vaccination. The receptors stem from a man aged 50-59 years who received an inactivated influenza vaccine.

This clonotype was detected ten times or more. The chain employs TRBV20-1 and TRBJ2-7; D is perhaps TRBD2 (6 bases). Germline values: CDR1 DFQATT, CDR2 SNEGSKA (reference sequence). The CDR3 extends over 14 amino acids. Trimming stripped 3 bases from V and 2 bases from J, with 14 bases between. The CDR3 loop is CSARGGNNPYEQYF. The CDR3 coding sequence is TGCAGTGCTAGGGGCGGGAACAACCCCTACGAGCAGTACTTC.

The CDR3 DNA sequence: TGTGCCACCAGCAGAAGGACAGGCACAGATACGCAGTATTTT. It is translated as CATSRRTGTDTQYF. The chain carries TRBV15 and TRBJ2-3; the D gene is possibly TRBD1 (6 bases). From germline, CDR1 is LNHNV and CDR2 YYDKDF (reference sequence). Trimming shortened V by 2 bases and J by 1 base, and 7 bases separated the two germline ends. The CDR3 extends over 14 amino acids.

The chain has TRBV9 and TRBJ1-4; D is unresolved. Trimming removed 4 bases from V and 9 bases from J, with 16 bases in between. This CDR3 contains 14 residues. The V gene's germline CDR1 is SGDLS and CDR2 YYNGEE. Here the CDR3 reads CASSPTESWKKLFF. The CDR3, as DNA: TGTGCCAGCAGCCCCACGGAGTCATGGAAAAAACTGTTTTTT.

In this sample, this clonotype turned up many times. The chain has TRBV4-1 and TRBJ2-1; a weak D match, TRBD1 (5 bases). Germline CDR1 is MGHRA and CDR2 is YSYEKL. Trimming cost V 0 bases and J 1 base, with 19 bases left between them. The CDR3 runs to 19 residues. The CDR3 DNA reads as TGCGCCAGCAGCCAAGATTTCCAGACAGACATTAGGTCCTACAATGAGCAGTTCTTC. This encodes CASSQDFQTDIRSYNEQFF.

The CDR3, as DNA: TGCGCCAGCAGACAGGGGTTCCAAGAGACCCAGTACTTC. Residues: CASRQGFQETQYF. V and J are TRBV4-1 and TRBJ2-5; 7 nucleotides align to TRBD1. Germline CDR1 is MGHRA and CDR2 is YSYEKL. The V segment lost 6 bases and the J segment 1 base; nucleotides outside the gene matches: 2. CDR3 length: 13 amino acids.

The chain joins TRBV6-2 or TRBV6-3 to TRBJ1-2; D is ambiguous. Trimming left V 0 bases short and J 1 base short, with 6 bases between. Germline V gene data show CDR1 as MNHEY and CDR2 as SVGEGT. The CDR3 contains 14 residues. The CDR3 is CASSYSSINYGYTF. In DNA form, the CDR3 reads TGTGCCAGCAGTTACTCCAGTATTAACTATGGCTACACCTTC.

This chain uses TRBV10-3 with TRBJ2-2, with TRBD2 identical over 15 bases. With V trimmed by 9 bases and J by 0 bases, 5 bases remained unmatched. The V gene's germline CDR1 is ENHRY and CDR2 SYGVKD. The CDR3 loop spans 17 amino acids. The DNA of the CDR3 is TGTGCCATTAGGGGGACTAGCGGGAGGTCGAACACCGGGGAGCTGTTTTTT. This codes for CAIRGTSGRSNTGELFF.

This clonotype was recorded many times. In DNA form, the CDR3 reads TGCAGCGTTGAACATCCGGGACAGGGATCATATGGTGCGGTAGGAAAACTGTTTTTT. Protein sequence: CSVEHPGQGSYGAVGKLFF. The chain joins TRBV29-1 to TRBJ1-4, with 9 bases aligning to TRBD1. The CDR3 has 19 residues. Trimming at V came to 2 bases and at J to 10 bases, leaving 23 bases not matched to a gene. Germline CDR1 is SQVTM and CDR2 is ANQGSEA.

This clonotype came up many times. The chain combines TRBV20-1 with TRBJ2-3; 10 nucleotides align to TRBD2. CDR3 length: 16 residues. Per germline, CDR1 DFQATT and CDR2 SNEGSKA (reference sequence). Trimming took 2 bases from V and 8 from J; bases not matched to a gene: 13. CDR3 sequence: CSARHSTSGIGGTQYF. The CDR3 nucleotides are TGCAGTGCTAGACATTCCACTAGCGGGATCGGGGGTACGCAGTATTTT.

J is TRBJ1-4 and V is TRBV12-3 or TRBV12-4; 7 bases align to TRBD1. This CDR3 contains 15 residues. V lost 6 bases to trimming and J lost 4 bases; unmatched junction nucleotides: 8. The CDR3 sequence: CASRILGTDNEKLFF. CDR3 in DNA: TGTGCCAGCAGGATCCTCGGGACAGATAATGAAAAACTGTTTTTT.

This clonotype has only a few counts. The CDR3 nucleotides are TGTGCCAGCAGCGACACAGGGTTCAACGGGGAGCTGTTTTTT. This encodes CASSDTGFNGELFF. This rearrangement joins TRBV7-2 to TRBJ2-2; D might be TRBD1 (6 bases). Germline CDR1 and CDR2: SGHTA and FQGNSA. The V end was cut by 5 bases, the J end by 7 bases, with 14 bases between. This CDR3 has 14 residues.

This clonotype has more than one count but fewer than ten. The chain is built from TRBV12-3 or TRBV12-4 and TRBJ1-5; no firm D call. Trimming took 5 bases from V and 0 from J, leaving 8 bases between them. The CDR3 runs to 14 residues. CDR3 nucleotides: TGTGCCAGCAGTACTACAGATAGCAATCAGCCCCAGCATTTT. Translating it yields CASSTTDSNQPQHF.

The genes are TRBV9 and TRBJ2-1; TRBD1 aligns across 7 bases. From germline, CDR1 is SGDLS and CDR2 YYNGEE. With 4 bases clipped from V and 3 bases from J, the junction kept 7 bases outside the gene matches. The CDR3 is made up of 15 amino acids. The CDR3 protein is CASSPPTGNYNEQFF. CDR3 sequence (DNA): TGTGCCAGCAGCCCACCGACAGGGAACTACAATGAGCAGTTCTTC.

The genes are TRBV6-1 and TRBJ1-2; D call uncertain. The V end was cut by 6 bases, the J end by 0 bases, with 8 bases between. CDR3 length equals 13 residues. From germline, CDR1 is MNHNS and CDR2 SASEGT. The CDR3 coding sequence is TGTGCCAGCAGAAGCTTAGCTAACTATGGCTACACCTTC. It yields the protein CASRSLANYGYTF.

This clonotype turned up a few times. This chain connects TRBV20-1 to TRBJ2-3; D possibly corresponds to TRBD2 (6 bases). The CDR3 is 15 amino acids. With 0 bases removed from V and 1 base from J, the gap between germline ends came to 11 bases. Germline values: CDR1 DFQATT, CDR2 SNEGSKA (reference sequence). The CDR3 sequence: CSARESTRGTDTQYF. The CDR3 DNA sequence: TGCAGTGCTAGAGAGTCGACTAGGGGCACAGATACGCAGTATTTT.

CDR3: CASSLRAAVYNEQFF. The CDR3 bases are TGTGCCAGCAGCTTGCGGGCGGCGGTTTACAATGAGCAGTTCTTC. The chain combines TRBV5-4 with TRBJ2-1; unclear D gene. The germline V gene encodes CDR1 SGHNT and CDR2 YYREEE (reference sequence). This CDR3 has 15 amino acids. Trimming took 1 base from V and 4 from J, leaving 12 bases between them. The whole variable domain, remainder taken from reference TRBV5-4 and TRBJ2-1, is ETGVTQSPTHLIKTRGQQVTLRCSSQSGHNTVSWYQQALGQGPQFIFQYYREEENGRGNFPPRFSGLQFPNYSSELNVNALELDDSALYLCASSLRAAVYNEQFFGPGTRLTVL.

This chain links TRBV24-1 with TRBJ2-3; 9 bases align to TRBD2. Germline V gene sequence: CDR1 KGHDR, CDR2 SFDVKD. The CDR3 is 17 amino acids. The trim removed 4 bases at V and 2 bases at J, leaving 9 bases unmatched. Here the CDR3 reads CATSDSAASGTTDTQYF. The CDR3 DNA follows: TGTGCCACCAGTGACTCCGCCGCTAGCGGGACCACAGATACGCAGTATTTT.

The chain carries TRBV9 and TRBJ2-7; possibly TRBD1 for D (5 bases). Germline assignment: CDR1 SGDLS and CDR2 YYNGEE. Trimming took off 5 bases at V and 0 bases at J, with 15 bases between the two ends. This CDR3 has 15 amino acids. The CDR3: CASSPLGVSSYEQYF. CDR3 sequence (DNA): TGTGCCAGCAGTCCCCTAGGGGTTAGCTCCTACGAGCAGTACTTC.

In its sample, this clonotype was seen a few times. This chain connects TRBV7-8 to TRBJ2-5; maybe TRBD2 (6 bases). Per germline, CDR1 SGHVS and CDR2 FQNEAQ. This CDR3 has 14 residues. V lost 5 bases, J lost 4 bases, and 14 bases lay in between. CDR3 nucleotides: TGTGCCAGCAGCGACTCACTAGCTGGAGAGACCCAGTACTTC. Translation gives CASSDSLAGETQYF.

This clonotype has just a few counts. The chain couples TRBV12-3 or TRBV12-4 to TRBJ2-1, with no clear D. Trimming shortened V by 5 bases and J by 10 bases, and 18 bases separated the two germline ends. This CDR3 spans 14 amino acids. In DNA, the CDR3 is TGTGCCAGCAGTCCTGACCTCCGGGCCGGGGAGCAGTTCTTC. Its protein is CASSPDLRAGEQFF.

V gene TRBV28 combines with J gene TRBJ1-2, with a tentative D call TRBD1 (6 bases). Germline V lookup: CDR1 MDHEN, CDR2 SYDVKM. The CDR3 sequence is 17 residues long. V was trimmed by 5 bases and J by 8 bases, leaving 27 bases between them. The CDR3 spells CASSPHMTPTGLEGYTF. The CDR3 region has the DNA TGTGCCAGCAGTCCCCATATGACCCCTACAGGGTTGGAGGGCTACACCTTC.

This chain connects TRBV7-2 to TRBJ2-1; 7 bases match TRBD1. With V trimmed by 4 bases and J by 4 bases, 13 bases remained unmatched. Germline assignment: CDR1 SGHTA and CDR2 FQGNSA. The CDR3 is made up of 17 amino acids. The CDR3 here is CASSSIIPGQLYNEQFF. CDR3 DNA sequence: TGTGCCAGCAGCTCGATTATCCCGGGACAGTTATACAATGAGCAGTTCTTC.

This clonotype was picked up many times. The chain recombines TRBV4-3 with TRBJ2-5, with D possibly matching TRBD1 (7 bases). Trimming removed 0 bases at V and 5 bases at J, with 16 bases between. The CDR3 totals 16 residues. CDR1 and CDR2 from the germline V gene are LGHNA and YSLEER. CDR3 nucleotide sequence: TGCGCCAGCAGCCAAGACGGGACTGACAGGGCGGAGACCCAGTACTTC. Translation gives CASSQDGTDRAETQYF.

The chain combines TRBV7-2 with TRBJ1-2; D ambiguous. This CDR3 has 13 amino acids. Per germline, CDR1 SGHTA and CDR2 FQGNSA. The V gene lost 3 bases and the J gene lost 8 bases, with 13 bases spanning the gap. CDR3 in amino acids: CASSFRLLEGYTF. As DNA, the CDR3 is TGTGCCAGCAGCTTTAGACTTCTGGAAGGCTACACCTTC.

Concerning this clonotype: A read error may be the cause here, since a much bigger clone is one base away. The chain couples TRBV4-2 to TRBJ2-1; a weak D match, TRBD1 (6 bases). The CDR3 sequence is 16 residues long. Germline V gene data show CDR1 as LGHNA and CDR2 as YNFKEQ. The CDR3 DNA is TGTGCCAGCAGCCAAGAAATGACAGGCCCCTACAATGTGCAGTTCTTC. This translates into CASSQEMTGPYNVQFF.

The V gene is TRBV12-3 or TRBV12-4, the J gene TRBJ1-1; D ambiguous. The V gene lost 1 base and the J gene lost 2 bases, with 8 bases spanning the gap. The CDR3 runs to 14 residues. The CDR3 loop reads CASSLVRRNTEAFF. The CDR3 nucleotides are TGTGCCAGCAGTTTAGTCAGGAGAAACACTGAAGCTTTCTTT.

This clonotype was recorded a few times. V and J are TRBV7-6 and TRBJ2-7, with 7 bases lining up with TRBD1. The CDR3 runs to 13 residues. With V trimmed by 5 bases and J by 1 base, 2 bases remained unmatched. Looked up from germline, CDR1 is SGHVS and CDR2 is FNYEAQ. The CDR3 DNA follows: TGTGCCAGCAGCGGGACAGAGTCCTACGAGCAGTACTTC. Translation gives CASSGTESYEQYF.

This clonotype came up many times. This sequence joins TRBV29-1 and TRBJ2-1; the D call may be TRBD1 or TRBD2 (6 bases each). Trimming cost V 6 bases and J 6 bases, with 21 bases left between them. Germline V lookup: CDR1 SQVTM, CDR2 ANQGSEA. The CDR3 consists of 15 residues. The CDR3 loop is CSVYRGAIVFNEQFF. The CDR3 region has the DNA TGCAGCGTCTATAGGGGGGCCATAGTTTTCAATGAGCAGTTCTTC.

V usage is TRBV28 and J usage is TRBJ2-2; 8 bases fit TRBD2. The CDR3 sequence is 16 residues long. V lost 1 base to trimming and J lost 6 bases; unmatched junction nucleotides: 7. The germline gives CDR1 MDHEN, CDR2 SYDVKM. CDR3 protein: CASSLSGGRIPGELFF. Written as DNA, the CDR3 is TGTGCCAGCAGTTTATCCGGCGGGAGGATCCCCGGGGAGCTGTTTTTT.

Many counts were recorded for this clonotype. The chain couples TRBV28 to TRBJ2-7; D unclear. CDR1 and CDR2 from the germline V gene are MDHEN and SYDVKM. The CDR3 is 12 amino acids. V shed 3 bases and J shed 0 bases, with 3 bases lying between them. The CDR3 spells CASSFASYEQYF. CDR3 DNA sequence: TGTGCCAGCAGTTTCGCCTCCTACGAGCAGTACTTC.

This clonotype was detected ten times or more. CDR3 region: CATSDTAGQGGQETQYF. CDR3 DNA: TGTGCCACCAGTGACACGGCGGGACAGGGTGGCCAAGAGACCCAGTACTTC. The chain carries TRBV24-1 and TRBJ2-5, with 9 bases aligning to TRBD1. Trimming took 4 bases from V and 1 from J; bases not matched to a gene: 9. Germline V gives CDR1 KGHDR, CDR2 SFDVKD. The CDR3 contains 17 residues.

This clonotype was found a few times. V is TRBV4-3 and J is TRBJ2-3, with a possible D match to TRBD2 (6 bases). This CDR3 is built from 15 residues. V lost 2 bases and J 2 bases, leaving 11 bases between the germline ends. The germline gives CDR1 LGHNA, CDR2 YSLEER. CDR3 protein: CASSQLPSDTDTQYF. DNA for the CDR3: TGCGCCAGCAGCCAACTCCCTAGCGACACAGATACGCAGTATTTT.